What follows describes a single TCR beta chain. The target antigen is unknown. This specimen belongs to a study of blood T cells in healthy people across ages. Study findings and constraints: Any conclusive comparison of naive versus antigen-experienced cells was prevented by using unsorted PBMCs. In long-lived donors, naive CD4+ cell counts and diversity exceeded those of aged donors.

Combining a sample-barcoded 5' primer with a J-beta primer mix, a second PCR ran for about 6 to 11 cycles. Each cDNA molecule was tagged by a template-switch adaptor that had 12 random nucleotides. TCRdb passed the 5' RACE reads through MiXCR, listing each CDR3 protein once. Among about 750,000 distinct CDR3 sequences listed, 53% were seen once. The CDR3 runs 14 residues. V was pared by 5 bases and J by 8 bases, with 16 bases between. CDR1 and CDR2 (germline): SGHTA, FQGNSA. Every donor contributed roughly 10 milliliters of peripheral blood by blood draw. The origin of this receptor is an elderly man in good health. The rearrangement uses TRBV7-2 and TRBJ2-1, with D perhaps TRBD2 (6 bases). Input material: blood. This CDR3 is CASSPGGQDYEQFF. DNA of the CDR3: TGTGCCAGCAGCCCCGGAGGGCAGGATTATGAGCAGTTCTTC. Combining the CDR3 with reference TRBV7-2 and TRBJ2-1 gives the whole variable domain GAGVSQSPSNKVTEKGKDVELRCDPISGHTALYWYRQSLGQGLEFLIYFQGNSAPDKSGLPSDRFSAERTGGSVSTLTIQRTQQEDSAVYLCASSPGGQDYEQFFGPGTRLTVL.